Listed below are T cell receptor beta chains from one sample, sequenced in a study of CD8 T cells in Susac syndrome. TCRdb processed the immunoSEQ multiplex PCR reads anew with MiXCR; each CDR3 protein has one entry. The sample yields 150,000 to 200,000 distinct CDR3 sequences, around 94% seen once. Sequencing was done on a sample of CD4+ T cells from PBMCs. The receptors shown here come from a human donor with Susac syndrome. Both conserved end residues are part of each CDR3. Fields, in order: CDR3 DNA, CDR3 protein, CDR3 length, V gene, clone size, D gene, J gene. A D gene is named only where the DNA matches it firmly. The size entry is marked missing in some rows and otherwise reads once, few, many or a size class.

TGCAGTGCCCCCAGATTGGGCTCCTACAATGAGCAGTTCTTC,CSAPRLGSYNEQFF,14,TRBV20-1,-,-,TRBJ2-1
TGCAGCGGACAGAGCCTAGTGTTTGGCACTGAAGCTTTCTTT,CSGQSLVFGTEAFF,14,TRBV29-1,-,-,TRBJ1-1
TGTGCCAGTAGTATAGGAGGAGAGAGGGGCAACACTGAAGCTTTCTTT,CASSIGGERGNTEAFF,16,TRBV19,-,-,TRBJ1-1
TGTGCCAGCAAGTCCAGCTACAATGAGCAGTTCTTC,CASKSSYNEQFF,12,TRBV27,-,-,TRBJ2-1
TGCAGCGTCTCGACAGGGTGGGGGAACACTGAAGCTTTCTTT,CSVSTGWGNTEAFF,14,TRBV29-1,-,TRBD1,TRBJ1-1
TGTGCCAGCAGCCAAGGGACTCTAGATGCCTACAATGAGCAGTTCTTC,CASSQGTLDAYNEQFF,16,TRBV4-2,-,-,TRBJ2-1
TGTGCCAGTAGTTTCCTACAGGGGATGGGCAATCAGCCCCAGCATTTT,CASSFLQGMGNQPQHF,16,TRBV19,once,TRBD1,TRBJ1-5
TGTGCCAGCTTCGGGGGGCCGCCGGGTGGGGAGACCCAGTACTTC,CASFGGPPGGETQYF,15,TRBV6-6,-,-,TRBJ2-5
TGTGCCAGCAGTGGGACAGCCACATACGAGCAGTACTTC,CASSGTATYEQYF,13,TRBV28,-,TRBD1,TRBJ2-7
TGCAGCGTTGAAGGGGTGACGGAGCGGGCTTTCTTT,CSVEGVTERAFF,12,TRBV29-1,-,-,TRBJ1-1
TGTGCCAGCAGCTCCAAGGCGGGGAATGAGCAGTTCTTC,CASSSKAGNEQFF,13,TRBV7-2,-,-,TRBJ2-1
TGCAGTGCCGCACCGACTAGCGGGAGAACAGATACGCAGTATTTT,CSAAPTSGRTDTQYF,15,TRBV20-1,-,TRBD2,TRBJ2-3
TGTGCCAGCAGTTTCACAGGGAACACTGAAGCTTTCTTT,CASSFTGNTEAFF,13,TRBV12-3/TRBV12-4,few,-,TRBJ1-1
TGTGCCAGCAGCCAAGGAGGGATCGAGGAGACCCAGTACTTC,CASSQGGIEETQYF,14,TRBV4-2,-,-,TRBJ2-5
TGTGCCAGCAGCTTGGGGGGGGCTAGCGGGAAAGTGCAGGCGGAGACCCAGTACTTC,CASSLGGASGKVQAETQYF,19,TRBV5-4,-,TRBD2,TRBJ2-5
TGTGCCTGGAGTGGTTACACTGAAGCTTTCTTT,CAWSGYTEAFF,11,TRBV30,-,-,TRBJ1-1
TGTGCCAGCAGCTTGGGACCCCAAGGGGAGCAGTACTTC,CASSLGPQGEQYF,13,TRBV5-6,-,-,TRBJ2-7
TGTGCCACACAGTCGAACACTGAAGCTTTCTTT,CATQSNTEAFF,11,TRBV28,-,-,TRBJ1-1
TGCGCCAGCAGAGATCAAGGGAGCACAGATACGCAGTATTTT,CASRDQGSTDTQYF,14,TRBV5-1,-,-,TRBJ2-3
TGTGCCAGCAGCGAGACGGGACTAGCGGGCGACGAGCAGTACTTC,CASSETGLAGDEQYF,15,TRBV7-2,-,TRBD2,TRBJ2-7
TGCGCCAGCAGCTTGGGAGGGGCGGTCACAGATACGCAGTATTTT,CASSLGGAVTDTQYF,15,TRBV5-1,-,-,TRBJ2-3
TGTGCCAGCAGCATACTCGGGGGCGTCATCCCCGAGACCCAGTACTTC,CASSILGGVIPETQYF,16,TRBV3-1,-,-,TRBJ2-5
TGTGCCAGCAGCTTAGTTAGCGGGAGCGGGGCTTTTTCCTACAATGAGCAGTTCTTC,CASSLVSGSGAFSYNEQFF,19,TRBV11-2,-,TRBD2,TRBJ2-1
TGCAGTGCTAGGAGAAGCACAGATACGCAGTATTTT,CSARRSTDTQYF,12,TRBV20-1,-,-,TRBJ2-3
TGTGCCATCAGTGAGGGACAGGCAGGGGATACGCAGTATTTT,CAISEGQAGDTQYF,14,TRBV10-3,-,TRBD1,TRBJ2-3
TGTGCCAGCAGTCGGGGTGGAATGGGGCACACTGAAGCTTTCTTT,CASSRGGMGHTEAFF,15,TRBV27,-,-,TRBJ1-1
TGTGCCATCAGCCTTGGCGGGGAGCTGTTTTTT,CAISLGGELFF,11,TRBV10-3,-,-,TRBJ2-2
TGTGCCAGCAGCCAAGCGGCGACAGCCTATGGGTCCGGAAACACCATATATTTT,CASSQAATAYGSGNTIYF,18,TRBV3-1,once,-,TRBJ1-3
TGTGCCAGCAGCTTAGTGCCGGGTCCGGGGGTCCAGTACTTC,CASSLVPGPGVQYF,14,TRBV7-2,-,-,TRBJ2-5
TGTGCCACCAGCAGAGATAGTCCAGGGGGCTTGTTTGAGCAGTTCTTC,CATSRDSPGGLFEQFF,16,TRBV15,-,TRBD1,TRBJ2-1
TGTGCCAGCAGCACACTAGCGGGAGTAGGGGAGACCCAGTACTTC,CASSTLAGVGETQYF,15,TRBV5-6,-,TRBD2,TRBJ2-5
TGCAGTGGGACCCCGGGACTAGCGGCTCAAGAGACCCAGTACTTC,CSGTPGLAAQETQYF,15,TRBV20-1,-,TRBD2,TRBJ2-5
TGTGCCAGCAGGGAACACAGGGAAGAGACCCAGTACTTC,CASREHREETQYF,13,TRBV7-2,-,-,TRBJ2-5
TGTGCCAGCAGTTCAGACCGTAGGGAGACCCAGTACTTC,CASSSDRRETQYF,13,TRBV12-3/TRBV12-4,-,-,TRBJ2-5
TGTGCCAGCAGCTTATACGGTGGCTCCTACGAGCAGTACTTC,CASSLYGGSYEQYF,14,TRBV7-3,-,-,TRBJ2-7
TGCAGCGTTGTTTACAGGGTAGAGAACTATGGCTACACCTTC,CSVVYRVENYGYTF,14,TRBV29-1,-,-,TRBJ1-2
TGTGCCAGCAGCAGTACAGGGGGCAGCTCCTACGAGCAGTACTTC,CASSSTGGSSYEQYF,15,TRBV28,-,TRBD1,TRBJ2-7
TGTGCCAGCAGCCCGATCCGGGACTACTCGGTGGACGAGCAGTACTTC,CASSPIRDYSVDEQYF,16,TRBV7-8,-,TRBD2,TRBJ2-7
TGTGCCTGGAGTGGGAAAGTAGCGGGGAATTACTACGAGCAGTACTTC,CAWSGKVAGNYYEQYF,16,TRBV30,-,TRBD2,TRBJ2-7
TGTGCCAGCAGCCAAGTTTACAGGGGAGGAGAGCAGTACTTC,CASSQVYRGGEQYF,14,TRBV3-1,-,-,TRBJ2-7
TGTGCCAGCAGCTTCTCGACGGACACCTACGAGCAGTACTTC,CASSFSTDTYEQYF,14,TRBV7-2,once,-,TRBJ2-7
TGTGCCAGCGGTAGCGGGGGGGGACACACCGGGGAGCTGTTTTTT,CASGSGGGHTGELFF,15,TRBV2,-,TRBD2,TRBJ2-2
TGTGCCAGCAGCAACGCCGGGACGGGGTGGAATTCACCCCTCCACTTT,CASSNAGTGWNSPLHF,16,TRBV5-5,-,-,TRBJ1-6
TGTGCCAGCAGTTACCCCCCTTACGAGCAGTACTTC,CASSYPPYEQYF,12,TRBV6-2/TRBV6-3,once,-,TRBJ2-7
TGTGCCAGCAGCTTAGGAGGGATTGACGAGCAGTACTTC,CASSLGGIDEQYF,13,TRBV7-9,-,-,TRBJ2-7
TGTGCCGCCCATAAAACGACAGGGGGCTACGAGCAGTACTTC,CAAHKTTGGYEQYF,14,TRBV6-5,-,TRBD1,TRBJ2-7
TGTGCCAGCAGCGTAGGAAGTAGGAATAGCGGGAGAGAGACCCAGTACTTC,CASSVGSRNSGRETQYF,17,TRBV9,-,TRBD2,TRBJ2-5
TGTGCCAGCAGTTTATCGCAGCACACAGATACGCAGTATTTT,CASSLSQHTDTQYF,14,TRBV12-3/TRBV12-4,once,-,TRBJ2-3
TGTGCCAGCAGTATAAGGGCCCCAGAGACCCAGTACTTC,CASSIRAPETQYF,13,TRBV2,-,-,TRBJ2-5
TGCGCCAGCAGCCAAGCCCTCCAAGAGACCCAGTACTTC,CASSQALQETQYF,13,TRBV4-3,-,-,TRBJ2-5